This T cell receptor beta chain was obtained from a study of blood T cells in healthy people across ages. General observations from the study: Estimates of total diversity, which came from one million sequenced T cells, were considered to be underestimates. The study found TCR beta diversity correlated strongly with naive T cell percentage. More naive CD4+ cells and higher diversity marked long-lived donors relative to aged donors.

V gave up 3 bases and J gave up 4 bases, with 10 bases separating them. The CDR3 is 12 residues long. Per germline, CDR1 DFQATT and CDR2 SNEGSKA (reference sequence). Alongside a J-beta primer mix, a sample-barcoded 5' primer served in a second PCR lasting about 6 to 12 cycles. TCRdb independently ran MiXCR on the 5' RACE reads; one entry per CDR3 protein. The sample has some 730,000 distinct CDR3 sequences; approximately 21% are singletons. Remarks on this clonotype: Its antigen remains unidentified.

Staff drew roughly 10 milliliters of peripheral blood from each donor. The V and J genes are TRBV20-1 and TRBJ2-7, with D tentatively TRBD1 (5 bases). The specimen sequenced was blood. The sequence derives from a man aged 65 to 79 in good health. CDR3 residues: CSASGQIYEQYF. CDR3 coding DNA: TGCAGTGCTAGTGGACAAATATACGAGCAGTACTTC.